Below, 8 T cell receptor beta chains from the same sample are listed, as sequenced in a study of blood T cell repertoires in COVID-19. The table came from immunoSEQ multiplex PCR; TCRdb's copy has only in-frame clones and leaves some out. The table records around 260,000 clones, approximately 86% of them present only once. The sequencing sample was made of peripheral blood. The receptors were sampled from a woman aged 60-70 years with COVID-19, enrolled during active disease.

The J gene is TRBJ1-2, the V gene TRBV4-2; a possible D gene is TRBD1 (6 bases). Trimming removed 3 bases from V and 4 bases from J, with 9 bases in between. The CDR3 extends over 13 amino acids. From germline, CDR1 is LGHNA and CDR2 YNFKEQ. CDR3 sequence (DNA): TGTGCCAGCAGCCAGGGGACAACCTATGGCTACACCTTC. It translates to CASSQGTTYGYTF.

The chain recombines TRBV19 with TRBJ1-2, with TRBD1 matching 7 bases. CDR1 LNHDA and CDR2 SQIVND come from the germline V gene (reference sequence). After removal of 1 base from V and 7 bases from J, the junction contained 6 bases not matched to a gene. There are 14 residues in the CDR3. The CDR3: CASSIARTGSGYTF. CDR3 DNA sequence: TGTGCCAGTAGTATAGCGCGGACAGGTTCTGGCTACACCTTC.

The rearrangement links TRBV15 to TRBJ1-4; D possibly corresponds to TRBD1 (5 bases). Germline V lookup: CDR1 LNHNV, CDR2 YYDKDF (reference sequence). The ends were cut back, 5 bases at V and 5 bases at J, with 15 bases in the middle. CDR3 length equals 15 residues. The DNA of the CDR3 is TGTGCCACCAGCCGCGGGGGACCCGCCAATGAAAAACTGTTTTTT. Encoded protein: CATSRGGPANEKLFF.

The chain links TRBV28 to TRBJ1-5, with a tentative D call TRBD1 (6 bases). From germline, CDR1 is MDHEN and CDR2 SYDVKM. The CDR3 extends over 16 amino acids. The V gene lost 1 base and the J gene lost 1 base, with 11 bases spanning the gap. The CDR3, as DNA: TGTGCCAGCAGTTTATTTCGAGGGGGAAGCAATCAGCCCCAGCATTTT. This gives the protein CASSLFRGGSNQPQHF.

Here the CDR3 reads CASLPGLAWETQYF. CDR3 sequence (DNA): TGTGCCAGCCTACCGGGACTAGCGTGGGAGACCCAGTACTTC. The chain couples TRBV11-2 to TRBJ2-5; 10 bases map to TRBD2. CDR1 is SGHAT, CDR2 FQNNGV, per germline. The CDR3 has 14 residues. Trimming cost V 8 bases and J 5 bases; bases outside gene matches: 8.

J is TRBJ2-2 and V is TRBV24-1, with D perhaps TRBD1 (7 bases). The V end lost 8 bases, the J end lost 4 bases, and 16 bases lay between the germline ends. The germline V gene has CDR1 KGHDR and CDR2 SFDVKD. CDR3 size: 15 residues. The CDR3 spells CATTDRRRGTGELFF. For the CDR3, the DNA is TGTGCCACCACGGACAGGCGGCGGGGCACCGGGGAGCTGTTTTTT.

CDR3 sequence reads: CASSLGIHREAFF. DNA for the CDR3: TGTGCCAGCAGCTTAGGCATCCACAGAGAAGCTTTCTTT. This chain uses TRBV11-2 with TRBJ1-1; D remains ambiguous. From germline, CDR1 is SGHAT and CDR2 FQNNGV. Trimming pared 1 base from V and 8 bases from J, leaving 11 bases between. This CDR3 spans 13 amino acids.

The chain carries TRBV7-8 and TRBJ2-7, with D tentatively TRBD1 (8 bases). Germline CDR1 reads SGHVS; CDR2 reads FQNEAQ. The V end was cut by 2 bases, the J end by 0 bases, with 20 bases between. The length of the CDR3 is 18 residues. The CDR3 loop reads CASSLRGGQGLLSYEQYF. The DNA of the CDR3 is TGTGCCAGCAGCTTACGAGGTGGACAGGGACTACTCTCCTACGAGCAGTACTTC.